A single sample gave rise to the 18 T cell receptor beta chains below, sequenced in a study of PD-1 blockade in mismatch repair-deficient tumors. Produced via immunoSEQ multiplex PCR; TCRdb's table is partial and in-frame only. The sample has tens of thousands of clones; approximately 82% are singletons. The sample was peripheral blood, taken 2 weeks after starting pembrolizumab. The origin of the receptors is an adult with mismatch repair-deficient cancer.

The chain links TRBV5-6 to TRBJ2-7, with D perhaps matching TRBD1 (5 bases). The CDR3 length is 13 residues. Germline CDR1 SGHDT, CDR2 YYEEEE. Trimming shortened V by 6 bases and J by 1 base, and 11 bases separated the two germline ends. DNA for the CDR3: TGTGCCAGCATAAAGACAGTTTCCTACGAGCAGTACTTC. Amino acid sequence: CASIKTVSYEQYF. Full variable domain (rest looked up from reference TRBV5-6 and TRBJ2-7): DAGVTQSPTHLIKTRGQQVTLRCSPKSGHDTVSWYQQALGQGPQFIFQYYEEEERQRGNFPDRFSGHQFPNYSSELNVNALLLGDSALYLCASIKTVSYEQYFGPGTRLTVT.

This clone appeared once. CDR3 nucleotide sequence: TGTGCCAGCAGCCCCAGGACTAGCGTCTACGAGCAGTACTTC. It is translated as CASSPRTSVYEQYF. The V call is TRBV7-8, the J call TRBJ2-7; 9 positions agree with TRBD2. Trimming took 5 bases from V and 3 from J; bases not matched to a gene: 5. Germline V gives CDR1 SGHVS, CDR2 FQNEAQ. This CDR3 has 14 residues.

In this sample, this clone turned up a few times. J is TRBJ2-5 and V is TRBV19; TRBD1 agrees at 7 bases. Germline V lookup: CDR1 LNHDA, CDR2 SQIVND (reference sequence). The CDR3 extends over 15 amino acids. J lost 4 bases, V lost 3 bases, and 8 bases had no gene match. CDR3 amino acids: CASSIDATGTETQYF. In nucleotides, the CDR3 is TGTGCCAGTAGTATCGACGCGACAGGGACAGAGACCCAGTACTTC.

This chain connects TRBV29-1 to TRBJ2-7; 7 nucleotides align to TRBD1. The trim removed 4 bases at V and 6 bases at J, leaving 9 bases unmatched. CDR1 and CDR2 (germline): SQVTM, ANQGSEA. The CDR3 has 13 amino acids. The CDR3 sequence is CSVAPTGVGEQYF. As DNA, the CDR3 is TGCAGCGTTGCTCCCACAGGGGTTGGCGAGCAGTACTTC.

V gene TRBV27 combines with J gene TRBJ1-1, with D maybe TRBD1 (6 bases). Germline V gene data show CDR1 as MNHEY and CDR2 as SMNVEV (reference sequence). The CDR3 has 14 residues. V shed 6 bases and J shed 3 bases, with 14 bases lying between them. The CDR3 DNA is TGTGCCAGCAGATGGGGGGCCGGGGACACTGAAGCTTTCTTT. It translates to CASRWGAGDTEAFF.

A few counts support this clone. The chain is built from TRBV7-9 and TRBJ2-7; unclear D gene. Trimming left V 3 bases short and J 5 bases short, with 8 bases between. The V gene's germline CDR1 is SEHNR and CDR2 FQNEAQ (reference sequence). This CDR3 spans 12 amino acids. The CDR3 sequence is CASSLFGNEQYF. The CDR3 DNA reads as TGTGCCAGCAGCTTGTTTGGCAACGAGCAGTACTTC.

The genes are TRBV7-2 and TRBJ2-3; tentative D call: TRBD2 (5 bases). The CDR3 contains 14 residues. Trimming removed 5 bases from V and 2 bases from J, with 11 bases in between. Germline values: CDR1 SGHTA, CDR2 FQGNSA. CDR3 residues: CASSLRALTDTQYF. Written as DNA, the CDR3 is TGTGCCAGCAGCCTGCGGGCTCTCACAGATACGCAGTATTTT.

V and J are TRBV19 and TRBJ1-2; no firm D call. Germline CDR1 reads LNHDA; CDR2 reads SQIVND (reference sequence). The CDR3 covers 10 residues. V was pared by 6 bases and J by 8 bases, with 7 bases between. The CDR3: CASRGRGYTF. The CDR3 DNA reads as TGTGCCAGTAGAGGGAGGGGCTACACCTTC.

This chain connects TRBV11-3 to TRBJ2-1; D may be TRBD2 (5 bases). CDR1 and CDR2 from the germline V gene are SGHNT and YENEEA. The CDR3 has 13 amino acids. The V gene lost 4 bases and the J gene lost 6 bases, with 10 bases spanning the gap. The CDR3 region has the DNA TGTGCCAGCAGCTGTCCTAGCTGCAATGAGCAGTTCTTC. Protein product: CASSCPSCNEQFF.

The chain recombines TRBV18 with TRBJ1-5; TRBD1 might be the D (6 bases). Germline-derived CDR1 and CDR2 are KGHSH and LQKENI. The CDR3 runs 15 residues. Trimming shortened V by 4 bases and J by 1 base, and 11 bases separated the two germline ends. CDR3 coding DNA: TGTGCCAGCTCACAAAAGGGGGGGAGCAATCAGCCCCAGCATTTT. Translated, it gives CASSQKGGSNQPQHF.

The gene calls are TRBV7-8 and TRBJ1-1; possibly TRBD1 for D (6 bases). Trimming left V 5 bases short and J 11 bases short, with 15 bases between. There are 12 residues in the CDR3. Germline CDR1 and CDR2: SGHVS and FQNEAQ. The CDR3 coding sequence is TGTGCCAGCAGCCTTTACCAGGGGAACGCTTTCTTT. Amino acids: CASSLYQGNAFF.

V usage is TRBV11-2 and J usage is TRBJ1-1, with D unclear. The CDR3 is 13 residues long. The V gene's germline CDR1 is SGHAT and CDR2 FQNNGV. V lost 4 bases, J lost 1 base, and 7 bases lay in between. The CDR3 nucleotides read TGTGCCAGCAGCTCCCAGAGGAACACTGAAGCTTTCTTT. It encodes CASSSQRNTEAFF. The whole variable domain, remainder taken from reference TRBV11-2 and TRBJ1-1, is EAGVAQSPRYKIIEKRQSVAFWCNPISGHATLYWYQQILGQGPKLLIQFQNNGVVDDSQLPKDRFSAERLKGVDSTLKIQPAKLEDSAVYLCASSSQRNTEAFFGQGTRLTVV.

The V call is TRBV5-1, the J call TRBJ1-4, with 9 bases fitting TRBD1. The CDR3 sequence is 19 residues long. The V gene end was trimmed by 2 bases and the J gene end by 8 bases; junction bases not matched to a gene: 19. Germline CDR1 is SGHRS and CDR2 is YFSETQ. CDR3 nucleotides: TGCGCCAGCAGCTTTGGCGTATTTTCGTTAGGGGACAGGGACGAAAAACTGTTTTTT. Encoded protein: CASSFGVFSLGDRDEKLFF.

V gene TRBV4-1 combines with J gene TRBJ1-1; weak D call: TRBD1 (5 bases). The CDR3 runs to 14 residues. Germline CDR1 reads MGHRA; CDR2 reads YSYEKL. V lost 6 bases to trimming and J lost 0 bases, with 11 bases between them. The CDR3 nucleotides read TGCGCCAGCAGAGCAGGGTCCATGAACACTGAAGCTTTCTTT. It encodes CASRAGSMNTEAFF.

This chain connects TRBV27 to TRBJ2-2; D uncertain. From germline, CDR1 is MNHEY and CDR2 SMNVEV (reference sequence). The CDR3 sequence is 10 residues long. With 5 bases removed from V and 6 bases from J, the gap between germline ends came to 1 base. Here the CDR3 DNA reads TGTGCCAGCAGTCCCGGGGAGCTGTTTTTT. It codes for CASSPGELFF.

The chain recombines TRBV18 with TRBJ2-7, with 7 bases lining up with TRBD1. This CDR3 comprises 14 residues. In germline, CDR1 is KGHSH, CDR2 LQKENI. J gave up 1 base and V 5 bases, and 5 bases lay outside the gene matches. This CDR3 reads CASSATGRSYEQYF. The CDR3 region has the DNA TGTGCCAGCTCAGCGACAGGGCGGTCCTACGAGCAGTACTTC.

The rearrangement links TRBV7-9 to TRBJ1-1; D perhaps matches TRBD1 (6 bases). V was pared by 4 bases and J by 8 bases, with 11 bases between. The CDR3 is made up of 12 amino acids. CDR1 SEHNR and CDR2 FQNEAQ come from the germline V gene (reference sequence). The CDR3 bases are TGTGCCAGCAGCTCCACAGGGCCGGAAGCTTTCTTT. It yields the protein CASSSTGPEAFF.

The CDR3 protein is CASSLGPGQLGWTEAFF. In nucleotides, the CDR3 is TGTGCCAGCAGCTTGGGTCCGGGACAGTTAGGTTGGACTGAAGCTTTCTTT. The gene calls are TRBV5-6 and TRBJ1-1; the match to TRBD1 covers 7 bases. V was pared by 0 bases and J by 5 bases, with 13 bases of the junction left unmatched. Germline CDR1 reads SGHDT; CDR2 reads YYEEEE. This CDR3 is built from 17 residues.